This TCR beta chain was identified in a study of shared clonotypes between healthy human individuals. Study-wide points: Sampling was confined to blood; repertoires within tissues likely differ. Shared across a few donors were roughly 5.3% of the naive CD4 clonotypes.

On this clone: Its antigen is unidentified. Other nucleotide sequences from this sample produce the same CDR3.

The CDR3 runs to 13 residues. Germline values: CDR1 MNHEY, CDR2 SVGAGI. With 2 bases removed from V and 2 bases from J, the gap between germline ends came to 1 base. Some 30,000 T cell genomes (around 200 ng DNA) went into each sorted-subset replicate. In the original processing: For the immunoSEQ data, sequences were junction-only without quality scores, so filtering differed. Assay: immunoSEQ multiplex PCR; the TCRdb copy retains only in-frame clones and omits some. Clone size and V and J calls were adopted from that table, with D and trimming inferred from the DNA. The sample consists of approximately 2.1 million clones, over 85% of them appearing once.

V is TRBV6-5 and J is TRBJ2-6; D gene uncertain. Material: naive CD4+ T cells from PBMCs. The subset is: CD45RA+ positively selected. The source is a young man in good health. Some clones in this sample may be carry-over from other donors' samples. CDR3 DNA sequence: TGTGCCAGCAGTTACCCTGGGGCCAACGTCCTGACTTTC. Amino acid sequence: CASSYPGANVLTF.